A selection of T cell receptor beta chains follows, all from one sample in a study of OX40 agonist ivuxolimab in advanced cancers. TCRdb's copy holds only in-frame clones and misses some; the assay was immunoSEQ multiplex PCR. This repertoire shows some 43,000 clones, around nine tenths found once; its top ten account for 10%. Sequenced material: CD4+ or CD8+ T cells sorted from blood, taken in a trial of the OX40 agonist ivuxolimab. Source of these receptors: an adult with an advanced solid tumor such as melanoma, head and neck, liver or kidney cancer. Each CDR3 is given with its conserved first and last residue. Fields, in order: V gene, J gene, clone size, D gene, CDR3 DNA, CDR3 protein. The D gene is left open where the match is weak. Clone size appears in some rows only: once, few, many, or a class for an expanded clone.

TRBV4-3	TRBJ2-3	NA	NA	TGCGCCAGCAGCCAAGAAAGGACACGCACAGATACGCAGTATTTT	CASSQERTRTDTQYF
TRBV6-4	TRBJ2-1	NA	TRBD1	TGTGCCAGCAGCCTGGGACAGGGGATAAACAATGAGCAGTTCTTC	CASSLGQGINNEQFF
TRBV10-3	TRBJ2-7	few	NA	TGTGCCATCAGTGAGGGGCCTTCCTACGAGCAGTACTTC	CAISEGPSYEQYF
TRBV11-2	TRBJ2-7	NA	NA	TGTGCCAGCAGCTTGGGACCAACCTACGAGCAGTACTTC	CASSLGPTYEQYF
TRBV5-4	TRBJ2-3	NA	TRBD2	TGTGCCAGCAGACCTCGGACTAGCGGGATTCTAACAGATACGCAGTATTTT	CASRPRTSGILTDTQYF
TRBV7-9	TRBJ1-2	NA	NA	TGTGCCAGCAGCTTAAGCTCAGGGAAATATGGCTACACCTTC	CASSLSSGKYGYTF
TRBV9	TRBJ2-5	NA	TRBD2	TGTGCCAGCAGCCCCCCTAGCGGGAGGCCCCAAGAGACCCAGTACTTC	CASSPPSGRPQETQYF
TRBV7-8	TRBJ1-1	NA	NA	TGTGCCAGCAGCATAGGGGATTGGGGCAGCGGATCGAACACTGAAGCTTTCTTT	CASSIGDWGSGSNTEAFF
TRBV6-5	TRBJ2-7	NA	NA	TGTGCCAGCAGGGGGCAGCTCAGCTCCTACGAGCAGTACTTC	CASRGQLSSYEQYF
TRBV13	TRBJ2-7	NA	NA	TGTGCCAGCAGCTCCGAGGACATCCCTTACGAGCAGTACTTC	CASSSEDIPYEQYF
TRBV6-4	TRBJ1-3	NA	NA	TGTGCCAGCATAAATAAGGGCGAGGGGGAATCTGGAAACACCATATATTTT	CASINKGEGESGNTIYF
TRBV9	TRBJ2-7	NA	NA	TGTGCCAGCAGCGTTGGCGGGACCCACGAGCAGTACTTC	CASSVGGTHEQYF
TRBV4-2	TRBJ1-3	NA	NA	TGTGCCAGCAGCCAAGAAGAGGGCGCCTCTGGAAACACCATATATTTT	CASSQEEGASGNTIYF
TRBV4-2	TRBJ1-2	NA	NA	TGTGCCAGCAGCCAAGACTTTATTAAGGACTATGGCTACACCTTC	CASSQDFIKDYGYTF
TRBV5-1	TRBJ1-1	NA	TRBD1	TGCGCCAGCAGCCTTCAGGGGGTGAGCGGCACTGAAGCTTTCTTT	CASSLQGVSGTEAFF
TRBV11-3	TRBJ1-2	NA	TRBD1	TGTGCCAGCAGCTTAGAGTGGGACAGGGACAGTCGCGGCTACACCTTC	CASSLEWDRDSRGYTF
TRBV18	TRBJ2-7	once	TRBD1	TGTGCCAGCTCTCGCGGACAGGGGGGATCCTACGAGCAGTACTTC	CASSRGQGGSYEQYF
TRBV27	TRBJ2-7	NA	TRBD1	TGTGCCAGCAGTGAACAGGGGGCCTACGAGCAGTACTTC	CASSEQGAYEQYF
TRBV6-5	TRBJ1-1	once	NA	TGTGCCAGCAGTTATTCCCCCGGCGTGGCGACTGAAGCTTTCTTT	CASSYSPGVATEAFF
TRBV4-1	TRBJ2-7	NA	TRBD2	TGCGCCAGCAGCCAAGATCCCCTAGCGGGAGGACTAACCTACGAGCAGTACTTC	CASSQDPLAGGLTYEQYF
TRBV29-1	TRBJ2-3	NA	NA	TGCAGCGTCCGGACTTCAGGGGATACGCAGTATTTT	CSVRTSGDTQYF
TRBV7-8	TRBJ2-7	NA	TRBD2	TGTGCCAGCAGCTTAGGGGCTAGCGGGAGTTCCTACGAGCAGTACTTC	CASSLGASGSSYEQYF
TRBV9	TRBJ2-1	NA	TRBD2	TGTGCCAGCAGCCCCTCACCGGGACTAGCGGGATACAATGAGCAGTTCTTC	CASSPSPGLAGYNEQFF
TRBV4-2	TRBJ2-7	NA	TRBD1	TGTGCCAGCAGCCAGGACAGGGGGCTTCTCGAGCAGTACTTC	CASSQDRGLLEQYF
TRBV4-3	TRBJ2-3	NA	NA	TGCGCCAGCAGCCAAGAGCCGACTCCCTCACACACAGATACGCAGTATTTT	CASSQEPTPSHTDTQYF
TRBV29-1	TRBJ2-7	few	NA	TGCAGCGTTGAAAGTCAGGGTACCTACGAGCAGTACTTC	CSVESQGTYEQYF
TRBV2	TRBJ2-3	NA	TRBD1	TGTGCCAGCAGTGAGGGCAGGGGGCACACAGATACGCAGTATTTT	CASSEGRGHTDTQYF
TRBV27	TRBJ1-2	NA	NA	TGTGCCAGCAGTTACGGAGCGCCCTATGGCTACACCTTC	CASSYGAPYGYTF
TRBV5-1	TRBJ2-7	NA	NA	TGCGCCAGCAAATTGGACTCGTCCTACGAGCAGTACTTC	CASKLDSSYEQYF
TRBV4-3	TRBJ2-7	NA	TRBD1	TGCGCCAGCAGCCAAGGGACAGGGCGGAACTACGAGCAGTACTTC	CASSQGTGRNYEQYF
TRBV7-9	TRBJ2-3	NA	TRBD2	TGTGCCAGCAGCTTAAATAGACTAGCGGGGAGCACAGATACGCAGTATTTT	CASSLNRLAGSTDTQYF
TRBV12-2	TRBJ1-4	NA	NA	TGTGCAAGTCGCTTCTCAGGACCGCCGAATGAAAAACTGTTTTTT	CASRFSGPPNEKLFF
TRBV4-3	TRBJ2-7	NA	NA	TGCGCCAGCAGCCAAGATCGGTGGTACGAGCAGTACTTC	CASSQDRWYEQYF
TRBV7-9	TRBJ1-5	once	NA	TGTGCCAGCAGCTCAGGGGATAATCAGCCCCAGCATTTT	CASSSGDNQPQHF
TRBV11-3	TRBJ2-7	NA	NA	TGTGCCAGCAGCTTCTTGGACGGTTACGAGCAGTACTTC	CASSFLDGYEQYF
TRBV30	TRBJ1-6	NA	NA	TGTGCCTGGTCAGACTCCTATAATTCACCCCTCCACTTT	CAWSDSYNSPLHF
TRBV6-6	TRBJ1-6	NA	NA	TGTGCCAGCAGTTCATGGAAGGGGTCCAGTTCACCCCTCCACTTT	CASSSWKGSSSPLHF
TRBV5-4	TRBJ2-7	NA	NA	TGTGCCAGCAGCTTCAACCCCTACGAGCAGTACTTC	CASSFNPYEQYF
TRBV28	TRBJ2-2	NA	TRBD2	TGTGCCAGCAGTCGACTAGCGGGAGGGGTGAACACCGGGGAGCTGTTTTTT	CASSRLAGGVNTGELFF
TRBV7-9	TRBJ2-1	NA	NA	TGTGCCAGCAGCTTAGGGGGTACTGAGCAGTTCTTC	CASSLGGTEQFF
TRBV4-1	TRBJ2-7	NA	TRBD2	TGCGCCAGCAGCCTACCCGGCGGGGGAGAGCAGTACTTC	CASSLPGGGEQYF
TRBV7-9	TRBJ2-5	NA	TRBD2	TGTGCCAGCAGCTCTAGTAGCGGGGGAAAGGAGACCCAGTACTTC	CASSSSSGGKETQYF
TRBV27	TRBJ2-2	once	NA	TGTGCCAGCAGTTTGGATTTGTTGGGCTCCGGGGAGCTGTTTTTT	CASSLDLLGSGELFF
TRBV5-1	TRBJ2-7	NA	TRBD1	TGCGCCAGCAGCTTGGACCGGGACAGGGGGATCTACGAGCAGTACTTC	CASSLDRDRGIYEQYF
TRBV5-6	TRBJ2-3	NA	NA	TGTGCCAGCAGCTTCGAGGCGTTTAGCACAGATACGCAGTATTTT	CASSFEAFSTDTQYF
TRBV18	TRBJ1-5	NA	TRBD1	TGTGCCAGCTCACAGACAGGGTATAGCAATCAGCCCCAGCATTTT	CASSQTGYSNQPQHF
TRBV7-2	TRBJ1-1	NA	NA	TGTGCCAGCAGCCCCGGACCTCTGAACACTGAAGCTTTCTTT	CASSPGPLNTEAFF
TRBV7-9	TRBJ2-2	NA	NA	TGTGCCAGCAGCCGTATAGTCGCTTTTGGCGGGGAGCTGTTTTTT	CASSRIVAFGGELFF
TRBV19	TRBJ1-1	NA	NA	TGTGCCAGTAGTATATCAGGGCCGCCGGTTGAGATCTTT	CASSISGPPVEIF
TRBV5-4	TRBJ2-7	NA	TRBD1	TGTGCCAGCAGCTTTGGACAGGGACCCTACGAGCAGTACTTC	CASSFGQGPYEQYF
TRBV7-8	TRBJ2-2	NA	TRBD1	TGTGCCAGCAGGCCGGGGGACAGGGGCTTGTCGGAGCTGTTTTTT	CASRPGDRGLSELFF
TRBV27	TRBJ1-5	NA	NA	TGTGCCAGCAGCTTATACAGTAGCAATCAGCCCCAGCATTTT	CASSLYSSNQPQHF
TRBV11-2	TRBJ2-7	NA	TRBD2	TGTGCCAGCAGCTTAGGGCTAGCGGGCTCGAGGGGAGAGCAGTACTTC	CASSLGLAGSRGEQYF
TRBV6-5	TRBJ2-3	NA	NA	TGTGCCACCTTCACAGGGCCAGATACGCAGTATTTT	CATFTGPDTQYF
TRBV11-3	TRBJ2-3	NA	NA	TGTGCCAGCAGCTTATACGGGCCCTGGCAGTATTTT	CASSLYGPWQYF
TRBV27	TRBJ2-7	NA	NA	TGTGCCAGCAGTGGGAGGCAGGGATTTCGCGAGCAGTACTTC	CASSGRQGFREQYF
TRBV7-3	TRBJ1-1	NA	TRBD1	TGTGCCAGCAGCTCCGAGACAGGGAGTAACCCCATGAACACTGAAGCTTTCTTT	CASSSETGSNPMNTEAFF
TRBV18	TRBJ2-7	NA	NA	TGTGCCAGCTCACCGGTTCGGGACCCCTACGAGCAGTACTTC	CASSPVRDPYEQYF